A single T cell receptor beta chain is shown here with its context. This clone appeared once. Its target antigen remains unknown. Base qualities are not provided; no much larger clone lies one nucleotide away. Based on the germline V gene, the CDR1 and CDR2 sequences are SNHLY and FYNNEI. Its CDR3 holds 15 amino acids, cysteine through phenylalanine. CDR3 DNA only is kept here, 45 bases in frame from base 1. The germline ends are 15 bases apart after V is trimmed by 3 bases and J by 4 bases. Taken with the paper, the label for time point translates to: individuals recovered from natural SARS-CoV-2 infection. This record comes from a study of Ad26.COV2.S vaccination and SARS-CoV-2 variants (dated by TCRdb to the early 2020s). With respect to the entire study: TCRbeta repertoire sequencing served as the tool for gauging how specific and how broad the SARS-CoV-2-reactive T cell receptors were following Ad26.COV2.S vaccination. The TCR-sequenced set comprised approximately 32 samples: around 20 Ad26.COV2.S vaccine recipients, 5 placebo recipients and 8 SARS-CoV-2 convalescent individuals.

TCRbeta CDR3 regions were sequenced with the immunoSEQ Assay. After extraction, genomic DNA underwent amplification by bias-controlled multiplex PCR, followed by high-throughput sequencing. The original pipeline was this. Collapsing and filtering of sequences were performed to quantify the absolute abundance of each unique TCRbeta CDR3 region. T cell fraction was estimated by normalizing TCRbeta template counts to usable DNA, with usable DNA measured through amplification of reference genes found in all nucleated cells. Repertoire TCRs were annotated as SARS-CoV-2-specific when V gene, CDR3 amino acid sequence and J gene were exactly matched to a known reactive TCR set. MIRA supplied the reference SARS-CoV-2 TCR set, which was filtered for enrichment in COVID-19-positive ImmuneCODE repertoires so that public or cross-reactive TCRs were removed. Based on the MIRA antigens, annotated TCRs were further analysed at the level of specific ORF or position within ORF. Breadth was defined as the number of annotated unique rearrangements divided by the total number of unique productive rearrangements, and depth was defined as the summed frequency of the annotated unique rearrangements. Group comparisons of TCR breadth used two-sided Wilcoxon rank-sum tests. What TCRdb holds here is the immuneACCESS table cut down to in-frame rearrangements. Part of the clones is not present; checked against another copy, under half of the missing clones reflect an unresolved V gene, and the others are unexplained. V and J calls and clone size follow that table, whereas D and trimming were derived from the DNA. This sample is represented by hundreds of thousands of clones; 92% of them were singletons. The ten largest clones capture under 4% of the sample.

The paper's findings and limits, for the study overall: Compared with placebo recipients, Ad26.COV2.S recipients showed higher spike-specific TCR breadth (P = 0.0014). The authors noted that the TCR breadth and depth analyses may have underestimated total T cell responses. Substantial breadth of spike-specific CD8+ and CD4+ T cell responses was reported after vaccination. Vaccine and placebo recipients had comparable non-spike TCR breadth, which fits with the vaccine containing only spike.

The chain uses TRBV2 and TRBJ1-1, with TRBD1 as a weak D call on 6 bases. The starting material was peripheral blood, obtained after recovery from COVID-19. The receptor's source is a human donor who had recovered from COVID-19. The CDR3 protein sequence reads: CASSEVRGGGTEAFF. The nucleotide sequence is TGTGCCAGCAGTGAGGTCAGGGGTGGGGGCACTGAAGCTTTCTTT.